The source of this TCR beta chain is a study of molecular identifiers for immune sequencing clone quantification. Only a few counts were recorded for this clonotype. One entry per CDR3 protein, called by TCRdb with MiXCR from the PCR reads. The sample contains about 640,000 distinct CDR3 sequences, nearly 20% of which appear only once. The V end was cut by 4 bases, the J end by 0 bases, with 17 bases between. The CDR3 spans 17 residues. Germline CDR1 reads SGHRS; CDR2 reads YFSETQ. The TCR was taken from a human donor in good health. Some libraries in this study had Jurkat cell RNA spiked in. The chain recombines TRBV5-1 with TRBJ2-1, with D possibly called TRBD1 or TRBD2 (5 bases each). The sequenced sample consisted of naive CD8+ T cells from blood, with Jurkat cell RNA spiked in. Subset of the sample: FACS-sorted CD8+CD4-CCR7+CD45RA+ naive T cells. The CDR3 DNA follows: TGCGCCAGCAGCCCCCCAGGGACGGACAACTCCTACAATGAGCAGTTCTTC. Translation gives CASSPPGTDNSYNEQFF.